The clone carrying this T cell receptor (beta chain) has only a few counts. What it binds is not known. Different DNA sequences within this sample yield the same CDR3. The sample originates from a study of T cell responses to AZD1222 COVID-19 vaccine. Study-level background: Second doses were pooled across both intervals (about 4 or about 12 weeks).

The study, taken as a whole, reports: Repertoires were collected only later (after the peak T cell response had occurred).

Clones were read by immunoSEQ multiplex PCR, and TCRdb kept only the in-frame ones, dropping some. The table lists 95,000 to 150,000 clones, over 75% of them singletons. Germline loops: CDR1 MNHEY, CDR2 SVGEGT. The CDR3 length is 12 residues. The germline V and J ends were trimmed by 2 bases and 5 bases, with 6 bases remaining between them. The origin of this receptor is an adult in good health. Sequencing was performed on peripheral blood, taken on day 0 of AZD1222 vaccination. This sequence joins TRBV6-2 or TRBV6-3 and TRBJ1-2; D is undetermined. The CDR3, as DNA: TGTGCCAGCAGTTACGGTCCGTATGGCTACACCTTC. Protein sequence: CASSYGPYGYTF.